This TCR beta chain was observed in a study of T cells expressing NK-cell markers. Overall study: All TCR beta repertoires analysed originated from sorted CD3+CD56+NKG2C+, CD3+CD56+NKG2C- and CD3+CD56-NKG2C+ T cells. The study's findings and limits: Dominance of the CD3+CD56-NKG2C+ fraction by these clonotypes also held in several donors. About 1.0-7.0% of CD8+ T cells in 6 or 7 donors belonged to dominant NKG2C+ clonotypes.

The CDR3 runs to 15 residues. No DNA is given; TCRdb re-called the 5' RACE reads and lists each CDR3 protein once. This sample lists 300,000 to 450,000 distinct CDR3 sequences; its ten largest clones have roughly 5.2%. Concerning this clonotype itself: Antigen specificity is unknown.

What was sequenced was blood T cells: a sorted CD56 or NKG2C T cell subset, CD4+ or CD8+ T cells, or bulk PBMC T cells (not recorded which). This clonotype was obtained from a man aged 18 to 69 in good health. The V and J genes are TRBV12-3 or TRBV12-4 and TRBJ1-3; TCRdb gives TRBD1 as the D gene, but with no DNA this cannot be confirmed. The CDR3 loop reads CASTRQGASGNTIYF.